Following are 26 T cell receptor beta chains from one sample sequenced in a study of blood T cell repertoires in COVID-19. Here immunoSEQ multiplex PCR was the method, and the copy in TCRdb shows in-frame clones only, minus some. In the table there are about 260,000 clones, approximately 88% of which are singletons. The sequenced sample consisted of peripheral blood. Receptors were obtained from a human donor in a cohort sampled during active COVID-19.

The V gene is TRBV4-1, the J gene TRBJ1-2; 9 nucleotides line up with TRBD1. The junction had 14 bases not matched to a gene; V was cut back by 1 base and J by 5 bases. The CDR3 consists of 18 residues. In germline, CDR1 is MGHRA, CDR2 YSYEKL. The CDR3 bases are TGCGCCAGCAGCCAAGGACCAAACATTGTGGGGACAGGGTATGGCTACACCTTC. It specifies CASSQGPNIVGTGYGYTF.

The chain links TRBV10-1 to TRBJ1-2; D remains ambiguous. The germline CDR1 and CDR2 sequences are WNHNN and SYGVQD (reference sequence). V lost 3 bases and J 7 bases, leaving 12 bases between the germline ends. The CDR3 runs to 13 residues. The CDR3 here is CASSESSSFGYTF. CDR3 in DNA: TGCGCCAGCAGTGAATCCAGTTCGTTTGGCTACACCTTC.

The table lists this clone with a few counts. J is TRBJ1-4 and V is TRBV5-5; tentative D call: TRBD1 (6 bases). This CDR3 comprises 15 residues. Trimming removed 4 bases at V and 8 bases at J, with 18 bases between. CDR1 is SGHKS and CDR2 is YYEKEE in the germline V gene (reference sequence). The CDR3 DNA sequence: TGTGCCAGCAGCCCGCTGTATAGGGGGGGAGAAAAACTGTTTTTT. The encoded protein is CASSPLYRGGEKLFF.

The V and J genes are TRBV6-1 and TRBJ1-1, with TRBD1 matching over 7 bases. Germline V lookup: CDR1 MNHNS, CDR2 SASEGT. This CDR3 contains 15 residues. With V trimmed by 1 base and J by 0 bases, 2 bases remained unmatched. CDR3 in DNA: TGTGCCAGCAGTGAAGGCAGGGGGTTGAACACTGAAGCTTTCTTT. Its protein is CASSEGRGLNTEAFF.

Here the CDR3 reads CASSFQGSYEQYF. As DNA, the CDR3 is TGTGCCAGCAGCTTTCAGGGGTCTTACGAGCAGTACTTC. The chain combines TRBV7-2 with TRBJ2-7; D may be TRBD1 (6 bases). CDR1 is SGHTA, CDR2 FQGNSA, per germline. Deletions cut 3 bases from V and 4 bases from J, with 10 bases between. CDR3 length: 13 amino acids.

The CDR3 DNA reads TGTGCCAGCAGTTACCGACAGGAAAGCGGCTACACCTTC. Translation: CASSYRQESGYTF. The chain links TRBV6-5 to TRBJ1-2; possibly TRBD1 for D (6 bases). Trimming left V 2 bases short and J 8 bases short, with 12 bases between. Germline V CDR1 and CDR2: MNHEY, SVGAGI. This CDR3 has 13 amino acids.

This clone was detected a few times. The J gene is TRBJ1-1, the V gene TRBV5-6; TRBD1 agrees at 7 bases. The J segment lost 0 bases and the V segment lost 4 bases, leaving 12 bases of the junction unmatched. The length of the CDR3 is 17 residues. Germline V CDR1 and CDR2: SGHDT, YYEEEE. The CDR3 DNA follows: TGTGCCAGCAGCCCAGAGGGGGCCCAAAGGCTGAACACTGAAGCTTTCTTT. Residues: CASSPEGAQRLNTEAFF.

DNA for the CDR3: TGCGCCAGCAGCCTCTATCCCGGGACTAGCGGAACCCTACGACGGGACGAGCAGTACTTC. It yields the protein CASSLYPGTSGTLRRDEQYF. The V and J genes are TRBV4-1 and TRBJ2-7, with TRBD2 matching over 11 bases. V trimming: 4 bases; J trimming: 5 bases; junction bases outside the gene matches: 22. Germline-derived CDR1 and CDR2 are MGHRA and YSYEKL. The CDR3 totals 20 residues.

V usage is TRBV2 and J usage is TRBJ1-1; maybe TRBD1 (6 bases). The CDR3 covers 14 residues. CDR1 SNHLY and CDR2 FYNNEI come from the germline V gene. V gave up 4 bases and J gave up 0 bases, with 9 bases separating them. CDR3 residues: CASSVGALNTEAFF. The CDR3 DNA sequence: TGTGCCAGCAGTGTGGGGGCTCTGAACACTGAAGCTTTCTTT.

This clone was picked up a small number of times. The chain uses TRBV19 and TRBJ1-2; perhaps TRBD1 as D (5 bases). Trimming shortened V by 0 bases and J by 8 bases, and 25 bases separated the two germline ends. The CDR3 totals 18 residues. Germline V gene sequence: CDR1 LNHDA, CDR2 SQIVND (reference sequence). CDR3 nucleotide sequence: TGTGCCAGTAGTATAGACCTCGAGGACACAGGTCGGAGGGGAGGCTACACCTTC. It yields the protein CASSIDLEDTGRRGGYTF.

The V call is TRBV20-1, the J call TRBJ2-7; a weak D match, TRBD2 (7 bases). V lost 3 bases to trimming and J lost 2 bases, with 14 bases between them. The CDR3 is 14 residues long. CDR1 and CDR2 (germline): DFQATT, SNEGSKA (reference sequence). CDR3 sequence: CSASRGGVPYEQYF. The CDR3 nucleotides are TGCAGTGCTAGTAGGGGGGGGGTGCCCTACGAGCAGTACTTC.

The J gene is TRBJ1-2, the V gene TRBV6-2 or TRBV6-3; 8 bases map to TRBD1. The CDR3 has 13 residues. In germline, CDR1 is MNHEY, CDR2 SVGEGT. V gave up 6 bases and J gave up 7 bases; unmatched junction bases: 7. The CDR3 DNA follows: TGTGCCAGCAGCCAGACAGGGGCAAGTGGCTACACCTTC. Protein sequence: CASSQTGASGYTF.

The rearrangement links TRBV28 to TRBJ1-1; the match to TRBD1 covers 8 bases. Germline values: CDR1 MDHEN, CDR2 SYDVKM. V was clipped by 7 bases and J by 3 bases; unmatched bases: 10. This CDR3 comprises 15 residues. CDR3 sequence reads: CASKRNRGFDTEAFF. Written as DNA, the CDR3 is TGTGCCAGCAAAAGGAACAGGGGGTTCGACACTGAAGCTTTCTTT. The entire variable domain, with the rest obtained from reference TRBV28 and TRBJ1-1, is as follows: DVKVTQSSRYLVKRTGEKVFLECVQDMDHENMFWYRQDPGLGLRLIYFSYDVKMKEKGDIPEGYSVSREKKERFSLILESASTNQTSMYLCASKRNRGFDTEAFFGQGTRLTVV.

This rearrangement joins TRBV6-5 to TRBJ1-1; possibly TRBD1 for D (5 bases). Germline assignment: CDR1 MNHEY and CDR2 SVGAGI. The V and J ends lost 4 bases and 1 base respectively, with 10 bases between them. The CDR3 covers 14 residues. The CDR3 DNA reads TGTGCCAGCAGTTCCCAGGGTTGGAACACTGAAGCTTTCTTT. This sequence encodes CASSSQGWNTEAFF.

The chain combines TRBV5-1 with TRBJ2-6; 10 nucleotides agree with TRBD2. J gave up 4 bases and V 6 bases, and 13 bases lay outside the gene matches. The germline V gene has CDR1 SGHRS and CDR2 YFSETQ. CDR3 length: 18 amino acids. The CDR3 here is CASTKLAGGPGGANVLTF. Written as DNA, the CDR3 is TGCGCCAGCACCAAATTAGCGGGAGGCCCGGGGGGGGCCAACGTCCTGACTTTC.

This clone was picked up one time. The chain recombines TRBV10-3 with TRBJ1-2; 7 bases line up with TRBD1. Germline CDR1 is ENHRY and CDR2 is SYGVKD. The V segment lost 8 bases and the J segment 4 bases; nucleotides outside the gene matches: 7. This CDR3 region has 13 residues. This CDR3 is CAIQITGAYGYTF. The CDR3 nucleotides are TGTGCCATCCAAATTACAGGGGCCTATGGCTACACCTTC.

A few counts support this clone. The CDR3 nucleotides are TGCGCCAGCAGCCAAGGAGCAGGGGAGCAGTACTTC. Its protein product is CASSQGAGEQYF. The chain employs TRBV4-1 and TRBJ2-7; D possibly corresponds to TRBD1 (5 bases). Germline assignment: CDR1 MGHRA and CDR2 YSYEKL. Trimming stripped 1 base from V and 7 bases from J, with 8 bases between. The CDR3 sequence is 12 residues long.

In DNA, the CDR3 is TGTGCCAGCAGCGGGACCGGGACTAGCCCCTACAATGAGCAGTTCTTC. Its protein product is CASSGTGTSPYNEQFF. V gene TRBV5-4 combines with J gene TRBJ2-1; TRBD2 matches 9 bases. Germline V lookup: CDR1 SGHNT, CDR2 YYREEE (reference sequence). The J segment lost 2 bases and the V segment lost 4 bases, leaving 7 bases of the junction unmatched. This CDR3 is built from 16 residues.

This clone was detected only a few times. This chain uses TRBV27 with TRBJ1-5; D not resolved. V was cut by 6 bases and J by 0 bases, with 6 bases left in between. CDR1 and CDR2 (germline): MNHEY, SMNVEV (reference sequence). The CDR3 totals 13 residues. CDR3 sequence: CASRQDSNQPQHF. CDR3 bases: TGTGCCAGCAGGCAGGATAGCAATCAGCCCCAGCATTTT.

This clone was counted between two and nine times. The chain joins TRBV18 to TRBJ2-7; D is uncertain. This CDR3 comprises 13 residues. Germline values: CDR1 KGHSH, CDR2 LQKENI. V shed 3 bases and J shed 0 bases, with 6 bases lying between them. The CDR3 coding sequence is TGTGCCAGCTCACCTCCCAGCTCCTACGAGCAGTACTTC. It specifies CASSPPSSYEQYF.

This sequence joins TRBV7-2 and TRBJ2-5; 7 nucleotides match TRBD2. CDR3 length: 16 amino acids. CDR1 is SGHTA, CDR2 FQGNSA, per germline. Unmatched junction bases numbered 15, after V lost 7 bases and J lost 4 bases. The CDR3 sequence is CASTPPFAGVGETQYF. The CDR3 coding sequence is TGTGCCAGCACTCCCCCCTTTGCGGGGGTCGGAGAGACCCAGTACTTC.

This rearrangement joins TRBV28 to TRBJ1-5; 9 bases agree with TRBD1. The CDR3 totals 18 residues. CDR1 and CDR2 from the germline V gene are MDHEN and SYDVKM. V trimming: 1 base; J trimming: 1 base; junction bases outside the gene matches: 8. The CDR3 sequence is CASSLSGQGEISNQPQHF. In DNA, the CDR3 is TGTGCCAGCAGTTTATCGGGACAGGGTGAAATCAGCAATCAGCCCCAGCATTTT. The whole variable domain, remainder taken from reference TRBV28 and TRBJ1-5, is DVKVTQSSRYLVKRTGEKVFLECVQDMDHENMFWYRQDPGLGLRLIYFSYDVKMKEKGDIPEGYSVSREKKERFSLILESASTNQTSMYLCASSLSGQGEISNQPQHFGDGTRLSIL.

The chain has TRBV30 and TRBJ2-7; D perhaps matches TRBD2 (5 bases). CDR1 is GTSNPN, CDR2 SVGIG, per germline (reference sequence). The V and J ends lost 5 bases and 5 bases respectively, with 13 bases between them. The CDR3 is 12 residues long. CDR3 nucleotides: TGTGCCTGGGCCCCCGGGGTCCACGAGCAGTACTTC. Its translation: CAWAPGVHEQYF.

This clone was seen only a few times. The J gene is TRBJ1-1, the V gene TRBV12-3 or TRBV12-4; 7 nucleotides line up with TRBD1. With 6 bases clipped from V and 11 bases from J, the junction kept 12 bases outside the gene matches. CDR3 length equals 13 residues. The CDR3 coding sequence is TGTGCCAGCAGCCTCACGGTACGACAGGGCGCTTTCTTT. This encodes CASSLTVRQGAFF.

V and J are TRBV27 and TRBJ2-6; 8 nucleotides line up with TRBD1. V dropped 4 bases and J dropped 1; count of bases not matched to a gene: 0. Looked up from germline, CDR1 is MNHEY and CDR2 is SMNVEV (reference sequence). CDR3 length equals 15 residues. CDR3 nucleotide sequence: TGTGCCAGCAGTTGGACAGGGTCTGGGGCCAACGTCCTGACTTTC. It encodes CASSWTGSGANVLTF.

The chain is built from TRBV7-2 and TRBJ1-5; 8 nucleotides line up with TRBD1. CDR1 is SGHTA, CDR2 FQGNSA, per germline. CDR3 length: 14 residues. J lost 9 bases, V lost 6 bases, and 10 bases had no gene match. This chain's CDR3 is CASRLTGGGLPQHF. The CDR3 nucleotides are TGTGCCAGCAGGTTAACAGGGGGAGGGTTGCCCCAGCATTTT. Filled out from reference TRBV7-2 and TRBJ1-5, the complete variable domain reads GAGVSQSPSNKVTEKGKDVELRCDPISGHTALYWYRQSLGQGLEFLIYFQGNSAPDKSGLPSDRFSAERTGGSVSTLTIQRTQQEDSAVYLCASRLTGGGLPQHFGDGTRLSIL.